The sequence of this T cell receptor beta chain was determined in a study of blood T cell repertoires in COVID-19. The table came from immunoSEQ multiplex PCR; TCRdb's copy has only in-frame clones and leaves some out. The sample has roughly 180,000 clones; around 74% are singletons. Germline loops: CDR1 MNHEY, CDR2 SMNVEV (reference sequence). The CDR3 loop spans 22 amino acids. V dropped 9 bases and J dropped 0; count of bases not matched to a gene: 22. Sequencing input: peripheral blood. V and J are TRBV27 and TRBJ2-4; 14 bases fit TRBD2. This TCR was sampled from a woman aged 55-75 years with COVID-19, enrolled during active disease. In DNA form, the CDR3 reads TGTGCCAGGGGACCCCGACTAGCGGGGGGGCGGCCGAAGGGCTTAGCCAAAAACATTCAGTACTTC. Residues: CARGPRLAGGRPKGLAKNIQYF.